The clone carrying this T cell receptor beta chain was picked up many times. The antigen remains unidentified. Trimming left V 1 base short and J 0 bases short, with 15 bases between. Germline V lookup: CDR1 SQVTM, CDR2 ANQGSEA. CDR3 length: 17 amino acids. The source of the sample is a study of T-cell memory formation after mild COVID-19. Study-level background: The TCR clusters were mostly specific to one donor.

TCRdb re-called the 5' RACE reads through MiXCR, storing one row per CDR3 protein. The data show 29,000 or so distinct CDR3 sequences, around 10% seen once. Whole-study findings and limits: What remained unconfirmed was the SARS-CoV-2 specificity of second-wave clones peaking on day 37. Prior to infection, memory already included some responding clones, suggesting cross-reactive memory joined.

This chain connects TRBV29-1 to TRBJ2-2; D is perhaps TRBD1 or TRBD2 (5 bases each). Specimen: PBMCs or a T cell subset sorted from them (not recorded which). This sequence originates from an adult woman who had mild COVID-19 (a few samples of this study predate the infection). Cell type and time point are not known. The CDR3 DNA reads TGCAGCGTTGAAGTGGGATGGGGGTTTCCGAACACCGGGGAGCTGTTTTTT. Its protein product is CSVEVGWGFPNTGELFF.